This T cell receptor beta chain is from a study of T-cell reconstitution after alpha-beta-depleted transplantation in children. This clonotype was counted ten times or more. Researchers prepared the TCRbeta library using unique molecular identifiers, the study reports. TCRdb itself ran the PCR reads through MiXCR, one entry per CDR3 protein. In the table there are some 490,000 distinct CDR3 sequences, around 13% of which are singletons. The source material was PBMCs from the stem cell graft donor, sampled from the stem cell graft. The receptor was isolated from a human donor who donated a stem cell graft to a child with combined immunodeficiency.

CDR3 in DNA: TGTGCCAGCAGCCGGCGGGGGGTCCGGGAGCAGTACTTC. Residues: CASSRRGVREQYF. V is TRBV21-1 and J is TRBJ2-7; the D call in the table, TRBD2, was not verified against the DNA. TRBV21-1 is classified as a pseudogene. CDR3 length: 13 amino acids.